What follows are 32 T cell receptor beta chains derived from one specimen sequenced in a study of cytomegalovirus exposure and HLA in healthy donors. The PCR ran on 60 Vbeta and 13 Jbeta primers. Here immunoSEQ multiplex PCR was the method, and the copy in TCRdb shows in-frame clones only, minus some. This table has around 170,000 clones, roughly 80% appearing once. Sequenced input: PBMCs. Source of these receptors: a man aged 50 to 59 in good health and CMV-seronegative.

The rearrangement joins TRBV18 to TRBJ2-1, with 11 bases fitting TRBD2. The CDR3 length is 15 residues. The J segment lost 6 bases and the V segment lost 6 bases, leaving 7 bases of the junction unmatched. Germline loops: CDR1 KGHSH, CDR2 LQKENI. The CDR3 is CASSLTSGGSNEQFF. In DNA form, the CDR3 reads TGTGCCAGCTCCCTCACTAGCGGGGGTTCCAATGAGCAGTTCTTC.

The chain recombines TRBV19 with TRBJ2-1; possibly TRBD1 for D (5 bases). Per the germline V gene, CDR1 is LNHDA and CDR2 is SQIVND (reference sequence). Trimming cost V 6 bases and J 9 bases, with 21 bases left between them. CDR3 length equals 15 residues. CDR3 sequence reads: CASRSPEAGWTEQFF. CDR3 bases: TGTGCCAGTAGATCCCCCGAGGCAGGGTGGACTGAGCAGTTCTTC.

The CDR3 protein is CASSSAGLTGETQYF. The CDR3 DNA reads as TGTGCCAGCAGCTCGGCGGGGCTGACTGGGGAGACCCAGTACTTC. The V call is TRBV7-8, the J call TRBJ2-5; a weak D match, TRBD2 (6 bases). The CDR3 has 15 residues. Looked up from germline, CDR1 is SGHVS and CDR2 is FQNEAQ. The V end lost 4 bases, the J end lost 5 bases, and 17 bases lay between the germline ends. Based on the CDR3 plus reference TRBV7-8 and TRBJ2-5, the full variable domain is GAGVSQSPRYKVAKRGQDVALRCDPISGHVSLFWYQQALGQGPEFLTYFQNEAQLDKSGLPSDRFFAERPEGSVSTLKIQRTQQEDSAVYLCASSSAGLTGETQYFGPGTRLLVL.

Here the CDR3 reads CASSLEFGGITEAFF. In nucleotides, the CDR3 is TGTGCCAGCAGCTTAGAATTCGGCGGGATCACTGAAGCTTTCTTT. J is TRBJ1-1 and V is TRBV13; no clear D. The CDR3 loop spans 15 amino acids. Germline CDR1 and CDR2: PRHDT and FYEKMQ (reference sequence). Trimming stripped 1 base from V and 4 bases from J, with 13 bases between.

The chain couples TRBV5-1 to TRBJ2-7; D call uncertain. Germline CDR1 and CDR2: SGHRS and YFSETQ. V shed 0 bases and J shed 2 bases, with 12 bases lying between them. The CDR3 consists of 15 residues. The CDR3 DNA reads TGCGCCAGCAGCTTGGGGGCAGGTCTGACCTACGAGCAGTACTTC. Translating gives CASSLGAGLTYEQYF. The full variable domain, with the rest looked up from reference TRBV5-1 and TRBJ2-7, is KAGVTQTPRYLIKTRGQQVTLSCSPISGHRSVSWYQQTPGQGLQFLFEYFSETQRNKGNFPGRFSGRQFSNSRSEMNVSTLELGDSALYLCASSLGAGLTYEQYFGPGTRLTVT.

This chain links TRBV7-9 with TRBJ1-5; a weak D match, TRBD1 (6 bases). Trimming took off 2 bases at V and 3 bases at J, with 11 bases between the two ends. Germline V gene sequence: CDR1 SEHNR, CDR2 FQNEAQ (reference sequence). The CDR3 length is 15 residues. The CDR3 reads CASSLSGAFNQPQHF. The DNA of the CDR3 is TGTGCCAGCAGCTTATCAGGGGCCTTCAATCAGCCCCAGCATTTT. The variable domain in full, completed from reference TRBV7-9 and TRBJ1-5, reads DTGVSQNPRHKITKRGQNVTFRCDPISEHNRLYWYRQTLGQGPEFLTYFQNEAQLEKSRLLSDRFSAERPKGSFSTLEIQRTEQGDSAMYLCASSLSGAFNQPQHFGDGTRLSIL.

This chain uses TRBV9 with TRBJ1-1; a weak D match, TRBD1 (5 bases). Germline CDR1 and CDR2: SGDLS and YYNGEE. The CDR3 is 15 residues long. The ends were cut back, 0 bases at V and 7 bases at J, with 16 bases in the middle. The CDR3 reads CASSVGPTDFLEAFF. The DNA for the CDR3 is TGTGCCAGCAGCGTAGGACCGACAGATTTCCTTGAAGCTTTCTTT.

The chain uses TRBV4-3 and TRBJ2-7; perhaps TRBD1 as D (5 bases). Between the trimmed V and J ends, which lost 0 bases and 5 bases, there was a span of 11 bases. CDR1 and CDR2 (germline): LGHNA, YSLEER. This CDR3 region has 14 residues. The CDR3 region is CASSQDVGANEQYF. As DNA, the CDR3 is TGCGCCAGCAGCCAAGATGTAGGGGCGAACGAGCAGTACTTC.

J is TRBJ1-1 and V is TRBV9; TRBD1 matches 8 bases. Germline CDR1 reads SGDLS; CDR2 reads YYNGEE. Losses at the gene ends were 4 bases for V and 0 bases for J; bases not matched to a gene: 8. The CDR3 has 16 amino acids. CDR3 nucleotide sequence: TGTGCCAGCAGCCCCCGGACAGGGAGCATGAACACTGAAGCTTTCTTT. This codes for CASSPRTGSMNTEAFF.

This clone was detected a few times. The CDR3 spells CASSLIGVGSYNEQFF. CDR3 bases: TGTGCCAGCAGCTTAATAGGGGTGGGCTCCTACAATGAGCAGTTCTTC. The chain combines TRBV7-8 with TRBJ2-1, with a weak D call TRBD1 (5 bases). Germline values: CDR1 SGHVS, CDR2 FQNEAQ. Trimming removed 2 bases from V and 0 bases from J, with 11 bases in between. The CDR3 loop spans 16 amino acids.

Only a few counts were recorded for this clone. This CDR3 is CSVMDRGNYGYTF. CDR3 sequence (DNA): TGCAGCGTGATGGACAGGGGAAACTATGGCTACACCTTC. The chain uses TRBV29-1 and TRBJ1-2; 9 bases are a match to TRBD1. V shed 6 bases and J 2 bases; nucleotides not matched to a gene: 4. CDR1 SQVTM and CDR2 ANQGSEA come from the germline V gene. This CDR3 spans 13 amino acids.

This clone was found once. V and J are TRBV19 and TRBJ2-1; 7 nucleotides match TRBD2. Germline CDR1 and CDR2: LNHDA and SQIVND (reference sequence). The trim removed 7 bases at V and 7 bases at J, leaving 22 bases unmatched. The CDR3 totals 18 residues. For the CDR3, the DNA is TGTGCCAGTACCATATCCCCTCTGGGGAGCGGGGTTAAGAATGAGCAGTTCTTC. This codes for CASTISPLGSGVKNEQFF.

This chain joins TRBV5-6 and TRBJ2-2; the D gene is possibly TRBD2 (6 bases). The CDR3 extends over 15 amino acids. Germline CDR1 reads SGHDT; CDR2 reads YYEEEE. Trimming pared 1 base from V and 5 bases from J, leaving 12 bases between. This chain's CDR3 is CASSLWRDRTGELFF. The DNA of the CDR3 is TGTGCCAGCAGCTTGTGGAGGGACCGAACCGGGGAGCTGTTTTTT.

The chain uses TRBV19 and TRBJ1-2; D may be TRBD1 (6 bases). Trimming cost V 3 bases and J 5 bases, with 13 bases left between them. The germline gives CDR1 LNHDA, CDR2 SQIVND (reference sequence). The CDR3 is 14 residues long. The CDR3 bases are TGTGCCAGTAGTATTTGGACAGCTGGGTATGGCTACACCTTC. Translated, it gives CASSIWTAGYGYTF.

This chain links TRBV5-4 with TRBJ2-1, with 8 bases aligning to TRBD1. Trimming removed 4 bases from V and 1 base from J; junction bases left unmatched: 10. The CDR3 is made up of 17 amino acids. The germline V gene encodes CDR1 SGHNT and CDR2 YYREEE (reference sequence). CDR3 DNA sequence: TGTGCCAGCAGCCCCCGACAGGGGTTTTCATCCTACAATGAGCAGTTCTTC. It yields the protein CASSPRQGFSSYNEQFF.

This chain joins TRBV10-1 and TRBJ2-2, with 10 bases matching TRBD2. The J segment lost 0 bases and the V segment lost 3 bases, leaving 4 bases of the junction unmatched. This CDR3 region has 17 residues. CDR1 and CDR2 from the germline V gene are WNHNN and SYGVQD (reference sequence). The DNA for the CDR3 is TGCGCCAGCAGTGAACTCCTAGCGGGGGCGAACACCGGGGAGCTGTTTTTT. This encodes CASSELLAGANTGELFF.

This chain joins TRBV5-6 and TRBJ2-3, with 7 bases fitting TRBD1. The CDR3 runs to 17 residues. CDR1 is SGHDT and CDR2 is YYEEEE in the germline V gene. J gave up 3 bases and V 3 bases, and 13 bases lay outside the gene matches. Here the CDR3 DNA reads TGTGCCAGCAGCTCCGTTACAGGGGTCGGCCCGACAGATACGCAGTATTTT. Translating it yields CASSSVTGVGPTDTQYF.

The chain uses TRBV18 and TRBJ1-1; 8 bases map to TRBD1. Germline lookup yields CDR1 KGHSH and CDR2 LQKENI. V shed 5 bases and J 4 bases; nucleotides not matched to a gene: 6. The CDR3 has 14 amino acids. The CDR3, as DNA: TGTGCCAGCTCAGACACAGGGGGAGGCACTGAAGCTTTCTTT. Translated, it gives CASSDTGGGTEAFF.

This clone was recorded a few times. The chain links TRBV5-4 to TRBJ2-1; D is perhaps TRBD1 (5 bases). The germline CDR1 and CDR2 sequences are SGHNT and YYREEE (reference sequence). This CDR3 is 12 amino acids long. V was cut by 5 bases and J by 7 bases, with 10 bases left in between. The CDR3 DNA follows: TGTGCCAGCAGTCGCGACAGAAATGAGCAGTTCTTC. Translated: CASSRDRNEQFF.

This clone has just a few counts. The DNA for the CDR3 is TGTGCCAGCAGCCCCTGGACAGACTATGGCTACACCTTC. Its translation: CASSPWTDYGYTF. The gene calls are TRBV5-5 and TRBJ1-2; D may be TRBD1 (6 bases). This CDR3 comprises 13 residues. Trimming removed 4 bases from V and 3 bases from J, with 10 bases in between. Per germline, CDR1 SGHKS and CDR2 YYEKEE (reference sequence). The whole variable domain, filled in from reference TRBV5-5 and TRBJ1-2, reads DAGVTQSPTHLIKTRGQQVTLRCSPISGHKSVSWYQQVLGQGPQFIFQYYEKEERGRGNFPDRFSARQFPNYSSELNVNALLLGDSALYLCASSPWTDYGYTFGSGTRLTVV.

A few counts support this clone. The chain joins TRBV2 to TRBJ2-7; possible D gene TRBD2, 5 bases. The CDR3 extends over 13 amino acids. Trimming pared 4 bases from V and 2 bases from J, leaving 9 bases between. The germline V gene encodes CDR1 SNHLY and CDR2 FYNNEI. The chain's CDR3 is CASSGTGAYEQYF. The CDR3 DNA reads TGTGCCAGCAGTGGGACCGGGGCCTACGAGCAGTACTTC.

The rearrangement uses TRBV23-1 and TRBJ1-2; 10 nucleotides agree with TRBD1. TRBV23-1 belongs to the ORF category, with a function that is uncertain. V shed 2 bases, J shed 7 bases, and the junction held 4 bases outside the gene matches. This CDR3 region has 14 residues. The CDR3 nucleotides read TGCGCCAGCAGTCAACCACGGACAGGGGGTGGCTACACCTTC. This translates into CASSQPRTGGGYTF.

The rearrangement uses TRBV7-2 and TRBJ2-1; 14 nucleotides match TRBD2. Trimming at V came to 3 bases and at J to 7 bases, leaving 2 bases not matched to a gene. This CDR3 has 15 amino acids. Germline CDR1 and CDR2: SGHTA and FQGNSA. The CDR3 reads CASSLTSGGANEQFF. The DNA of the CDR3 is TGTGCCAGCAGCTTGACTAGCGGGGGGGCAAATGAGCAGTTCTTC.

This CDR3 reads CASSLLGVVNTEAFF. CDR3 DNA sequence: TGTGCCAGCAGCTTACTCGGGGTTGTGAACACTGAAGCTTTCTTT. This chain joins TRBV7-9 and TRBJ1-1, with D hard to call. Germline V gives CDR1 SEHNR, CDR2 FQNEAQ (reference sequence). The ends were cut back, 2 bases at V and 0 bases at J, with 10 bases in the middle. This CDR3 spans 15 amino acids.

The chain combines TRBV29-1 with TRBJ1-4, with TRBD1 as a possible D gene (6 bases). Deletions cut 3 bases from V and 10 bases from J, with 15 bases between. CDR1 is SQVTM and CDR2 is ANQGSEA in the germline V gene. The CDR3 sequence is 13 residues long. CDR3 DNA: TGCAGCGTTGATTCAGGGGATCCCCGAAAACTGTTTTTT. It encodes CSVDSGDPRKLFF.

The chain uses TRBV6-5 and TRBJ1-3, with D tentatively TRBD1 (5 bases). The CDR3 is made up of 14 amino acids. The V end was cut by 8 bases, the J end by 3 bases, with 14 bases between. Germline V gene lookup returns CDR1 MNHEY and CDR2 SVGAGI. The CDR3 DNA reads as TGTGCCAGCCGGGAGGGGATTAGTGGAAACACCATATATTTT. Encoded protein: CASREGISGNTIYF.

A remark on this clone: The same CDR3 can be traced to other DNA sequences in this sample. The chain uses TRBV5-1 and TRBJ1-1; 9 positions agree with TRBD1. The germline V gene has CDR1 SGHRS and CDR2 YFSETQ. Trimming at V came to 0 bases and at J to 0 bases, leaving 3 bases not matched to a gene. The CDR3 has 16 amino acids. The CDR3: CASSLVTGGMNTEAFF. CDR3 in DNA: TGCGCCAGCAGCTTGGTGACAGGGGGTATGAACACTGAAGCTTTCTTT.

The chain's CDR3 is CASSITGINQPQHF. The CDR3 DNA sequence: TGCGCCAGCAGCATCACAGGGATAAATCAGCCCCAGCATTTT. The genes are TRBV5-1 and TRBJ1-5, with D perhaps TRBD1 (6 bases). V lost 4 bases to trimming and J lost 4 bases, with 12 bases between them. The CDR3 is 14 amino acids. The germline gives CDR1 SGHRS, CDR2 YFSETQ.

There are a few counts of this clone. The chain is built from TRBV7-9 and TRBJ1-1; 8 bases agree with TRBD1. Trimming took 6 bases from V and 1 from J; bases not matched to a gene: 4. Germline-derived CDR1 and CDR2 are SEHNR and FQNEAQ (reference sequence). The CDR3 totals 14 residues. The CDR3 DNA follows: TGTGCCAGCAGTTCGACAGGGGAGAACACTGAAGCTTTCTTT. Translation: CASSSTGENTEAFF.

The genes are TRBV5-4 and TRBJ2-7; D is unclear. This CDR3 has 12 residues. The germline V and J ends were trimmed by 0 bases and 3 bases, with 4 bases remaining between them. Germline-derived CDR1 and CDR2 are SGHNT and YYREEE (reference sequence). The CDR3 here is CASSLGNYEQYF. In nucleotides, the CDR3 is TGTGCCAGCAGCTTGGGTAACTACGAGCAGTACTTC.

The DNA for the CDR3 is TGTGCCTGGAGTACAGGGGGGTTTAGCAATCAGCCCCAGCATTTT. This gives the protein CAWSTGGFSNQPQHF. The chain couples TRBV30 to TRBJ1-5; 8 bases are a match to TRBD1. Germline-derived CDR1 and CDR2 are GTSNPN and SVGIG (reference sequence). The V gene end was trimmed by 2 bases and the J gene end by 0 bases; junction bases not matched to a gene: 3. The CDR3 length is 15 residues.

This clone was counted between two and nine times. V usage is TRBV4-3 and J usage is TRBJ1-2; a possible D gene is TRBD1 (5 bases). The CDR3 has 16 amino acids. Trimming left V 0 bases short and J 3 bases short, with 14 bases between. Per germline, CDR1 LGHNA and CDR2 YSLEER. CDR3 bases: TGCGCCAGCAGCCAAGATCAAAGACAGACCTACTATGGCTACACCTTC. Its protein is CASSQDQRQTYYGYTF.